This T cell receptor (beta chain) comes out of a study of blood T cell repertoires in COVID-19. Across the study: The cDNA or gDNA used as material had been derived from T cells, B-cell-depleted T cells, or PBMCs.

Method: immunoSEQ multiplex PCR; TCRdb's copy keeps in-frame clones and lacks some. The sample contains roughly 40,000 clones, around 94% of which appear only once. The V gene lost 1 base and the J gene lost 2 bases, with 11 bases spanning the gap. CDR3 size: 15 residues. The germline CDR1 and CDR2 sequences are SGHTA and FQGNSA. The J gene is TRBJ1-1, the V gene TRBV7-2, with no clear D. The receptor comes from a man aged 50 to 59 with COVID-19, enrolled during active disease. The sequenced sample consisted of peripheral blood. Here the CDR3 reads CASSLDSDPNTEAFF. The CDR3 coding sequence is TGTGCCAGCAGCTTAGATAGCGATCCCAACACTGAAGCTTTCTTT. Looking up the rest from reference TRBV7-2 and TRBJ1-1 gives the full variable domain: GAGVSQSPSNKVTEKGKDVELRCDPISGHTALYWYRQSLGQGLEFLIYFQGNSAPDKSGLPSDRFSAERTGGSVSTLTIQRTQQEDSAVYLCASSLDSDPNTEAFFGQGTRLTVV.